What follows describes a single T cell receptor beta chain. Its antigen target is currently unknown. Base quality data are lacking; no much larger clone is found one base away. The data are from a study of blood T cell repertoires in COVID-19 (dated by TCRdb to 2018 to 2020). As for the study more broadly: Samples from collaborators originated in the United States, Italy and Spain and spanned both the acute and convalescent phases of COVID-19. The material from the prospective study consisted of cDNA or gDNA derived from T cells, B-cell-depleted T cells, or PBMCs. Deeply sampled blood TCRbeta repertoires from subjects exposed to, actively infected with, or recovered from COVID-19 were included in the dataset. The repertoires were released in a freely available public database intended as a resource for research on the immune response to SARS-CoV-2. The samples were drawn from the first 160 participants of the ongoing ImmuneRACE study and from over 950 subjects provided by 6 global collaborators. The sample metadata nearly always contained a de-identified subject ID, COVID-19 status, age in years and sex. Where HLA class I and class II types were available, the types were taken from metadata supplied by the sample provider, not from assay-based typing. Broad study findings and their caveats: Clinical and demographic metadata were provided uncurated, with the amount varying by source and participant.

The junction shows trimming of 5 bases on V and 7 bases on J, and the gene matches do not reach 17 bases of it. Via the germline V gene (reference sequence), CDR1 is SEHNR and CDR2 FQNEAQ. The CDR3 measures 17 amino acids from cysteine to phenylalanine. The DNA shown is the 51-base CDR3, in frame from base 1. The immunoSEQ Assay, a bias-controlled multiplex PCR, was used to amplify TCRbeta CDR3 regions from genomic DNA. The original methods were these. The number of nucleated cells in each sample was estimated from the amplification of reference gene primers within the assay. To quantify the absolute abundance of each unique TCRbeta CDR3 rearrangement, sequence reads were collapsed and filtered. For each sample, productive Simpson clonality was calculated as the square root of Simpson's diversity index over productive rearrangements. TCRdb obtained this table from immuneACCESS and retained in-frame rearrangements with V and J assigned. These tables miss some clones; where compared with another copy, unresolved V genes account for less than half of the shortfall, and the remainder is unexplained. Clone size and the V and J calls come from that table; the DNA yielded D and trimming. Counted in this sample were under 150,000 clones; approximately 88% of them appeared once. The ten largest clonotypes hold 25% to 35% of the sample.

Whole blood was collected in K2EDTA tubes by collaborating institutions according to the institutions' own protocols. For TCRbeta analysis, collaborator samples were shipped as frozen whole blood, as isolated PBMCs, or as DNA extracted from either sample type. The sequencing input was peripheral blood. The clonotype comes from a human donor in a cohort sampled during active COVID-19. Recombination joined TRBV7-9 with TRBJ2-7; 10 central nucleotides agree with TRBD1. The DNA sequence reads TGTGCCAGCAGCCCTGGCACCGGGACAGGGGCTCATTATGAGCAGTACTTC. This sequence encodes CASSPGTGTGAHYEQYF.